These T cell receptor beta chains were read from a single sample in a study of CD8+CD57+ T cells in acquired aplastic anemia. MiXCR was run by TCRdb on the reads, yielding one entry per CDR3 protein. The table records 150,000 to 200,000 distinct CDR3 sequences, around half of them present only once. Specimen: sorted CD4+, CD8+, or CD8+CD57+ T cells (not recorded which) from PBMCs. These receptor sequences come from a human donor with aplastic anemia. The CDR3 runs from the conserved cysteine through the conserved F or W. D genes are given only for firm matches. Part of the rows lack a size; the others show once, few, many or a class for expanded clones.

.	TRBV29-1	TRBJ2-2	.	CSRDTTNTGELFF	TGCAGCCGTGACACGACGAACACCGGGGAGCTGTTTTTT
.	TRBV2	TRBJ1-1	TRBD1	CASRHGTGGVAFF	TGTGCCAGCAGACATGGGACAGGGGGTGTCGCTTTCTTT
many	TRBV20-1	TRBJ2-1	TRBD2	CSARTSGGAYGEQFF	TGCAGTGCTAGAACTAGCGGGGGGGCCTATGGTGAGCAGTTCTTC
many	TRBV29-1	TRBJ1-1	.	CSVARSSTEAFF	TGCAGCGTTGCGCGAAGTTCCACTGAAGCTTTCTTT
few	TRBV2	TRBJ1-1	.	CASIGQWNTEAFF	TGTGCCAGCATAGGTCAGTGGAACACTGAAGCTTTCTTT
once	TRBV25-1	TRBJ1-1	.	CASSEYGRGEAFF	TGTGCCAGCAGTGAATATGGGAGGGGTGAAGCTTTCTTT
.	TRBV27	TRBJ1-5	.	CASSLSRADNQPQHF	TGTGCCAGCAGTTTATCGAGGGCGGATAATCAGCCCCAGCATTTT
many	TRBV2	TRBJ1-2	.	CASSERGLANYGYTF	TGTGCCAGCAGTGAGCGGGGATTAGCTAACTATGGCTACACCTTC
many	TRBV7-8	TRBJ2-3	.	CASSLEGPLEGTQYF	TGTGCCAGCAGCTTAGAAGGGCCCCTGGAGGGTACGCAGTATTTT
many	TRBV9	TRBJ1-5	.	CASSVGFGNQPQHF	TGTGCCAGCAGCGTAGGTTTTGGCAATCAGCCCCAGCATTTT
few	TRBV7-9	TRBJ2-7	TRBD1	CASSYPGQGDYEQYF	TGTGCCAGCAGCTATCCGGGACAGGGAGATTACGAGCAGTACTTC
.	TRBV7-8	TRBJ1-1	.	CASRNTEAFF	TGTGCCAGCAGAAACACTGAAGCTTTCTTT
many	TRBV6-1	TRBJ2-1	.	CASTPAGRNEQFF	TGTGCCAGCACCCCGGCGGGGAGGAATGAGCAGTTCTTC
many	TRBV6-1	TRBJ1-1	.	CASLSVLGEAFF	TGTGCCAGCCTCTCTGTCTTGGGGGAAGCTTTCTTT
once	TRBV2	TRBJ2-5	TRBD2	CASSELGTSGAREAQYF	TGCGCCAGCAGTGAGCTTGGGACTAGCGGGGCGCGGGAGGCCCAGTACTTC
many	TRBV4-1	TRBJ1-6	.	CASSQERRTVYSPLHF	TGCGCCAGCAGCCAAGAGAGGAGGACGGTTTATTCACCCCTCCACTTT
.	TRBV12-3/TRBV12-4	TRBJ2-7	.	CASGFGSNHEQYF	TGTGCCAGCGGTTTTGGCAGTAACCACGAGCAGTACTTC
many	TRBV19	TRBJ2-3	.	CASSTPRALDTQYF	TGTGCCAGTAGTACGCCACGGGCGTTAGATACGCAGTATTTT
many	TRBV20-1	TRBJ2-5	.	CSANRVGGETQYF	TGCAGTGCGAACAGGGTGGGAGGGGAGACCCAGTACTTC
few	TRBV12-3/TRBV12-4	TRBJ2-2	.	CASSLAARGSTGELFF	TGTGCCAGCAGTTTAGCGGCCAGGGGTAGCACCGGGGAGCTGTTTTTT
once	TRBV24-1	TRBJ2-6	.	CATSDQRGSGANVLTF	TGTGCCACCAGTGATCAACGGGGCTCTGGGGCCAACGTCCTGACTTTC
many	TRBV6-1	TRBJ1-2	TRBD1	CASIKGAMGIDGYTF	TGTGCCAGCATCAAGGGGGCGATGGGAATCGATGGCTACACCTTC
.	TRBV24-1	TRBJ2-2	.	CATSGQYPGELFF	TGTGCCACCAGTGGACAGTACCCCGGGGAGCTGTTTTTT